This T cell receptor (beta chain) originates from a study of blood T cell repertoires in COVID-19. On the study more broadly: Sites across the United States, Italy and Spain contributed samples from acute and convalescent COVID-19. PBMCs, B-cell-depleted T cells, or T cells provided the cDNA or gDNA that made up the material.

Germline CDR1 SGHTS, CDR2 YDEGEE. Trimming cost V 4 bases and J 5 bases, with 13 bases left between them. The CDR3 is made up of 13 amino acids. This clone came up a few times. In the original analysis: For nucleated cells, counts were estimated from reference gene primer amplification. The assay was immunoSEQ multiplex PCR, and TCRdb's table has in-frame clones only and misses some. For V, J and clone size, that table is used; D and trimming come from the DNA. The table lists about 140,000 clones, approximately 85% of them singletons. V and J are TRBV5-8 and TRBJ2-7; tentative D call: TRBD2 (5 bases). This TCR came from a woman older than 75 with acute or convalescent COVID-19. Sequences were obtained from peripheral blood. The CDR3 protein is CASSRGASHEQYF. For the CDR3, the DNA is TGTGCCAGCAGCCGGGGTGCTTCCCACGAGCAGTACTTC.